A single T cell receptor beta chain is shown here with its context. The antigen is undetermined. The V gene end was trimmed by 3 bases and the J gene end by 2 bases; junction bases not matched to a gene: 3. Germline CDR1 is SGDLS and CDR2 is YYNGEE. The CDR3 consists of 15 residues. These data are taken from a study of shared clonotypes between healthy human individuals. Study-level points and caveats: Sequencing depth was a factor that was expected to affect clonotype sharing among donors. Limited genetic and exposure-history diversity came from having few donors. Rarefaction exposed incomplete sorted-subset sequencing despite large depth.

Measured with immunoSEQ multiplex PCR; TCRdb has only the in-frame clones, and not every one. Of about 1.1 million clones listed, approximately 75% are singletons. It was into CD45RA+ naive and CD45RA-negative memory subsets that the CD4+ cells were split. The receptor comes from a man aged 18 to 29 in good health. Some clones in this sample may be carry-over from other donors' samples. The source material was memory CD4+ T cells from PBMCs. Subset denoted: CD45RA-negative fraction. This sequence joins TRBV9 and TRBJ2-3; 10 bases are shared with TRBD2. DNA for the CDR3: TGTGCCAGCAGCGCGAGCGGGGGGGTCACAGATACGCAGTATTTT. Residues: CASSASGGVTDTQYF.